Listed below are T cell receptor beta chains from one sample, sequenced in a study of CD8+CD57+ T cells in acquired aplastic anemia. TCRdb reanalysed the reads using MiXCR and keeps one entry per CDR3 protein. The data hold hundreds of thousands of distinct CDR3 sequences, with 65% to 80% observed a single time. The sequenced sample was sorted CD4+, CD8+, or CD8+CD57+ T cells (not recorded which) from PBMCs. These receptors were collected from a human donor in good health, serving as a control. The CDR3 runs from the conserved cysteine through the conserved F or W. D genes are given only for firm matches. Size is omitted from some rows. Given values are once, few, many or a class for expanded clones.

D gene,J gene,CDR3 length,V gene,clone size,CDR3 DNA,CDR3 protein
NA,TRBJ2-1,12,TRBV18,NA,TGTGCCAGCTCACCCCAACCGGGGACGCAGTTCTTC,CASSPQPGTQFF
NA,TRBJ2-1,13,TRBV9,NA,TGTGCCAGCAGCCAAGGTCCAATGGTTGAGTATTTCTTC,CASSQGPMVEYFF
NA,TRBJ2-7,13,TRBV10-1,once,TGCGCCAGCAGCGCCCGAACAGCATACGAGCAGTACTTC,CASSARTAYEQYF
NA,TRBJ2-3,14,TRBV2,few,TGTGCCAGCTCACCACCGGGTCTGACAGATACGCAGTATTTT,CASSPPGLTDTQYF
NA,TRBJ2-1,15,TRBV7-2,NA,TGCGCCAGCAGCTCCCGAGACACGACCTACAAACAGCACTTCTTC,CASSSRDTTYKQHFF
NA,TRBJ1-3,13,TRBV30,many,TGTGCCGGAGGCTCGAGCTCTGGAAACACCATATATTTT,CAGGSSSGNTIYF
TRBD1,TRBJ1-1,14,TRBV2,many,TGTGCCAGCAGCTCCGGGACAGGGAACACTGAAGCTTTCTTT,CASSSGTGNTEAFF
NA,TRBJ1-4,16,TRBV12-3/TRBV12-4,NA,TGTGCCATCAGTCTGGGGGACTTGGCAACTAATGAAAAACTGTTTTTT,CAISLGDLATNEKLFF
NA,TRBJ2-5,14,TRBV15,NA,TGTGCCACCAGCAGTGGGGGGACAGAAGAGACCCAGTACTTC,CATSSGGTEETQYF
NA,TRBJ1-2,14,TRBV10-3,NA,TGTGCCATCAGTGAGGGGGCAGGGGTATTTGGCTACACCTTC,CAISEGAGVFGYTF
NA,TRBJ2-7,16,TRBV11-1,NA,TGTGCCAGCAGCTTCAACGGGGGGCGGGGAGGCTACGAGCAGTACTTC,CASSFNGGRGGYEQYF
TRBD2,TRBJ2-7,15,TRBV11-3,NA,TGTGCCAGCAGTGTGATAGGCGGGGGGGCCTACGAGCAGTACTTC,CASSVIGGGAYEQYF
NA,TRBJ2-3,14,TRBV12-5,many,TGTGCTAGTGCCCTGGGGGGATTCACAGATACGCAGTATTTT,CASALGGFTDTQYF
NA,TRBJ2-2,15,TRBV7-2,many,TGTGCCAGCAGCTTACGGGGAGGAGGCACCGGGGAGCTGTTTTTT,CASSLRGGGTGELFF
NA,TRBJ2-7,15,TRBV11-2,NA,TGTGCCAGCAGCCTGCGGACGGAGCCAGCTTCACCCCTCTACTTC,CASSLRTEPASPLYF
TRBD1,TRBJ2-1,13,TRBV6-1,many,TGTGCCAGCAGTGAAGACTTCTCAAGGGGGCACCTCTTC,CASSEDFSRGHLF
NA,TRBJ2-1,14,TRBV15,NA,TGTGCCACCAGAGTAGCGAGCTCCTACAATGAGCAGTTCTTC,CATRVASSYNEQFF
TRBD2,TRBJ2-7,15,TRBV7-3,NA,TGTGCCAGCAGCCCGGGAGCGGGAGCGAGCTACGAGCTGTACTTC,CASSPGAGASYELYF
NA,TRBJ1-6,14,TRBV14,NA,TGTGCCAGCAGCCCAGCGAGGTACGAGCAGTACCTCGACTTT,CASSPARYEQYLDF
TRBD1,TRBJ2-2,16,TRBV7-2,NA,TGTGCCAGCAGCTTAGCAGGGGGCCAAGACACCCAGTACCTGTTTTTT,CASSLAGGQDTQYLFF
NA,TRBJ1-2,13,TRBV7-9,many,TGTGCCAGCAGCTCAGGACAGACTTATGGCTGCACCTTC,CASSSGQTYGCTF
TRBD1,TRBJ2-7,15,TRBV7-9,NA,TGCGCCAGCAGCCGGGACAGGGGAAACTCCTACGAGCAGTACTTC,CASSRDRGNSYEQYF
NA,TRBJ1-6,14,TRBV2,NA,TGTGCCAGCAGGGAACATCGGAGGCATCCCGACCTCCACTTT,CASREHRRHPDLHF
TRBD1,TRBJ1-1,14,TRBV7-9,NA,TGTGCCAGCAGCTTGCTAAACAGGGGCACTGAAGCTTTCTTT,CASSLLNRGTEAFF
NA,TRBJ2-6,11,TRBV7-8,NA,TGTGCCAGCAGCCCCTTACCCGCCCTGACTTTC,CASSPLPALTF
TRBD1,TRBJ1-1,13,TRBV10-3,few,TGTGCCATCAGCGGGGACAGGGGAATTGAAGCTTTCTTT,CAISGDRGIEAFF
TRBD1,TRBJ1-2,12,TRBV24-1,few,TGTGCCACCAGTGATGGGACAGGCGGCTACACCTTC,CATSDGTGGYTF
TRBD1,TRBJ2-5,15,TRBV6-5,many,TGTGCCAGCAGTTACCTAGGGACAGTTCAAGAGACCCAGTACTTC,CASSYLGTVQETQYF
NA,TRBJ1-2,14,TRBV7-3,NA,TGTGCCAGCAGCTTGGGGGAAGCGAACTATGGCGACCCCTTC,CASSLGEANYGDPF
TRBD1,TRBJ2-7,15,TRBV13,many,TGTGCCAGCAGCTGGGAAGGGGGCGGATTGGGCGAGCAGTACTTC,CASSWEGGGLGEQYF
NA,TRBJ2-7,14,TRBV5-1,once,TGTGCCAGCACCGTGTGGAGACTCTTCTACGAGCAGTACTTC,CASTVWRLFYEQYF
TRBD1,TRBJ1-6,17,TRBV19,NA,TGTGCCAGTAGTAACATATTGGGACAGTCTTATAATTCACCCCTCCACTTT,CASSNILGQSYNSPLHF
NA,TRBJ2-1,15,TRBV20-1,once,TGCAGTGCTAGAGATGGGTCCGGGGAAGACAATGAGCAGTTCTTC,CSARDGSGEDNEQFF
NA,TRBJ2-1,14,TRBV9,NA,TGTGCCAGCAGCATCTACGCACCAGACTCACAGTTGTTCTTC,CASSIYAPDSQLFF
TRBD1,TRBJ1-2,14,TRBV29-1,NA,TGCAGCGTTGCGGACAGGTGGAACGACTATGGCTACACCTTC,CSVADRWNDYGYTF
TRBD2,TRBJ2-3,15,TRBV20-1,many,TGCAGTGCCCTACTAGCGGGGGGTAACACAGATACGCAGTATTTT,CSALLAGGNTDTQYF
NA,TRBJ2-7,12,TRBV7-2,NA,TGTGCCAGCAGCTTTGACCGGGTCTACGAGCACTTC,CASSFDRVYEHF
NA,TRBJ2-3,16,TRBV11-2,NA,TGTGCCAGCAGTTTTAGCCAGTACGCGCGCACAGATACGCAGTATTTT,CASSFSQYARTDTQYF
TRBD1,TRBJ1-6,14,TRBV12-5,NA,TGTGCCAGCATGCATCGGACAGGGGGTTCACCCCTCCACTTT,CASMHRTGGSPLHF
NA,TRBJ2-6,16,TRBV7-3,NA,TGTGCCAGCAGTCATGCAGTTAATTCTGGGGCCCACGTCCTGACTTTC,CASSHAVNSGAHVLTF
TRBD2,TRBJ2-7,14,TRBV12-3/TRBV12-4,NA,TGTGCCAGCAGCCGACATGGCGGGGGCTACGAGCAGTACTTC,CASSRHGGGYEQYF
NA,TRBJ1-5,14,TRBV11-1,NA,TGTGCCAGCACCCTGGCTAGCGGAGTTCATCCCCAGCATTTT,CASTLASGVHPQHF
TRBD2,TRBJ2-3,13,TRBV6-6,NA,TGTGCCAGCAGTTACGGGGGGGTCGGTACGCAGTATTTT,CASSYGGVGTQYF
NA,TRBJ2-7,15,TRBV7-2,NA,TGTGCCAGCAGTTCCAGCCGGGACACTCTCTACGAGCAGTACTTC,CASSSSRDTLYEQYF